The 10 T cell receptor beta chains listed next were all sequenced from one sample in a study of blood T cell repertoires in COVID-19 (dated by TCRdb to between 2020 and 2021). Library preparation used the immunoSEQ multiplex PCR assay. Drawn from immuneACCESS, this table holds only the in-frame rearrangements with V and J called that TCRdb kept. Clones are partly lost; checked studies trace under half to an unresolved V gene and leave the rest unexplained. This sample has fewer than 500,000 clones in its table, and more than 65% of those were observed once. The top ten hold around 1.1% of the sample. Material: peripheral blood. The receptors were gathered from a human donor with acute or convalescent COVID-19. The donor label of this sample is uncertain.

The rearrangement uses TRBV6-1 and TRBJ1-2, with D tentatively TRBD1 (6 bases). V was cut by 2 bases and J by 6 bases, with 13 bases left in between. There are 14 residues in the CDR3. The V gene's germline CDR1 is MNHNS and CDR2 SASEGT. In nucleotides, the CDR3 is TGTGCCAGCAGTGAAAGTTGGGGGCCGGATGGCTACACCTTC. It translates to CASSESWGPDGYTF.

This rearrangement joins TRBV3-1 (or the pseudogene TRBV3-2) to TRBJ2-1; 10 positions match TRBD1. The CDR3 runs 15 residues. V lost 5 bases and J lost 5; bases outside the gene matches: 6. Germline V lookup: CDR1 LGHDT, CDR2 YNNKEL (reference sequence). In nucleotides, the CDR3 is TGTGCCAGCAGCGCTCGACAGGGGGCCAACAATGAGCAGTTCTTC. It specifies CASSARQGANNEQFF.

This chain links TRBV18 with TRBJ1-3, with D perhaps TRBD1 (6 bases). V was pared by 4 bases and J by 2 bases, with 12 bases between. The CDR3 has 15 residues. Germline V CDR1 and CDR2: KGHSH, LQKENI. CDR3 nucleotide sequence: TGTGCCAGCTCACTTGAGGGGGTCACTGGAAACACCATATATTTT. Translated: CASSLEGVTGNTIYF.

The CDR3 sequence: CASSEARVNEKLFF. The DNA for the CDR3 is TGTGCCAGCAGTGAAGCCAGGGTTAATGAAAAACTGTTTTTT. This chain links TRBV6-1 with TRBJ1-4; possible D gene TRBD1, 5 bases. Germline V CDR1 and CDR2: MNHNS, SASEGT. CDR3 length: 14 amino acids. V lost 0 bases and J 4 bases, leaving 6 bases between the germline ends.

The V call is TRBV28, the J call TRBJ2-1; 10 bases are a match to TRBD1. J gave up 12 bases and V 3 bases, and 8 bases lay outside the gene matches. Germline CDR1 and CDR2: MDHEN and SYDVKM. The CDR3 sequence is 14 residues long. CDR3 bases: TGTGCCAGCAGTTTTCGAGACCGGACAGGGGGGCAGTTCTTC. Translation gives CASSFRDRTGGQFF. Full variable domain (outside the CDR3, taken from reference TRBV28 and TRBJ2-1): DVKVTQSSRYLVKRTGEKVFLECVQDMDHENMFWYRQDPGLGLRLIYFSYDVKMKEKGDIPEGYSVSREKKERFSLILESASTNQTSMYLCASSFRDRTGGQFFGPGTRLTVL.

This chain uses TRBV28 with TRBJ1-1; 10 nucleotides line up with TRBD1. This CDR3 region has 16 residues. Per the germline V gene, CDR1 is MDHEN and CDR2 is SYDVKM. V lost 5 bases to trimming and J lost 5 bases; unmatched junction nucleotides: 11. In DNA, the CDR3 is TGTGCCAGCAGTCCGGTCCCGGGACAGGGGAGAACTGAAGCTTTCTTT. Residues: CASSPVPGQGRTEAFF.

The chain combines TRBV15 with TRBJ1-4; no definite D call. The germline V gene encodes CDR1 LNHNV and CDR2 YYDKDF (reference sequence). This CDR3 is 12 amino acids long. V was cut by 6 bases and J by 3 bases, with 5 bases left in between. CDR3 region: CATSYPNEKLFF. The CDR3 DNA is TGTGCCACCAGTTATCCTAATGAAAAACTGTTTTTT. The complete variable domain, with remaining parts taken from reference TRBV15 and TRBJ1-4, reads DAMVIQNPRYQVTQFGKPVTLSCSQTLNHNVMYWYQQKSSQAPKLLFHYYDKDFNNEADTPDNFQSRRPNTSFCFLDIRSPGLGDTAMYLCATSYPNEKLFFGSGTQLSVL.

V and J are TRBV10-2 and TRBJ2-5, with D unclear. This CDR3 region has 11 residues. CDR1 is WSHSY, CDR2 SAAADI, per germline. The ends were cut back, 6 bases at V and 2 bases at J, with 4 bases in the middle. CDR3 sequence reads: CASRRQETQYF. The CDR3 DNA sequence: TGCGCCAGCAGGCGGCAAGAGACCCAGTACTTC.

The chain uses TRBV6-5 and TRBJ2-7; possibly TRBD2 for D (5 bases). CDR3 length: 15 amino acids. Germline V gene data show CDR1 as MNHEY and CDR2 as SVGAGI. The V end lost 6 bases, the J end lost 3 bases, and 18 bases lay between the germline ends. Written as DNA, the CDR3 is TGTGCCAGCAGAGCCTTAGAATACGGAGGCTACGAGCAGTACTTC. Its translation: CASRALEYGGYEQYF.

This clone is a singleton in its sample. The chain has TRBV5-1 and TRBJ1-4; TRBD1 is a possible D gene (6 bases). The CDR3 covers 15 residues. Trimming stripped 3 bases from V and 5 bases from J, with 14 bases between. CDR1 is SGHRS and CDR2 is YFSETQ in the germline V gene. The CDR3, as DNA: TGCGCCAGCAGCTCTACAGGGAGTAGAAATGAAAAACTGTTTTTT. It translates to CASSSTGSRNEKLFF.